This T cell receptor beta chain appears in the sequencing data of a study of blood T cell repertoires in COVID-19. Clones were read by immunoSEQ multiplex PCR, and TCRdb kept only the in-frame ones, dropping some. The sample contains about 240,000 clones, around 83% of which appear only once. The CDR3 spans 19 residues. From germline, CDR1 is SGHKS and CDR2 YYEKEE (reference sequence). The V segment lost 2 bases and the J segment 0 bases; nucleotides outside the gene matches: 10. This clone was seen just once. The receptor was derived from a woman aged 80 or over with acute or convalescent COVID-19. The genes are TRBV5-5 and TRBJ2-3; 12 bases match TRBD1. Sequences were obtained from peripheral blood. CDR3 nucleotide sequence: TGTGCCAGCAGCTTTCCCCGGGACAGGGGGCTAGAGAGCACAGATACGCAGTATTTT. Protein sequence: CASSFPRDRGLESTDTQYF.